A single sample is the source of the 28 T cell receptor beta chains below, sequenced in a study of blood T cell repertoires in COVID-19. Using immunoSEQ multiplex PCR, the repertoire was profiled, and TCRdb retains in-frame clones only, with some absent. The sample includes about 240,000 clones, approximately 84% seen only once; the top ten take about 3.5%. Specimen: PBMCs or T cells enriched from blood (not recorded which). Receptors were obtained from a woman aged 40 to 50 with acute COVID-19.

This chain uses TRBV11-2 with TRBJ1-5; the D gene is possibly TRBD1 (5 bases). Trimming left V 1 base short and J 6 bases short, with 10 bases between. Looked up from germline, CDR1 is SGHAT and CDR2 is FQNNGV. CDR3 length equals 14 residues. The CDR3 here is CASSLGQIGQPQHF. CDR3 nucleotides: TGTGCCAGCAGCTTAGGACAGATCGGTCAGCCCCAGCATTTT.

The chain carries TRBV15 and TRBJ1-4; D is perhaps TRBD1 (5 bases). The CDR3 consists of 16 residues. Trimming took 0 bases from V and 8 from J, leaving 16 bases between them. CDR1 and CDR2 (germline): LNHNV, YYDKDF (reference sequence). The CDR3 DNA reads TGTGCCACCAGCAGAGATGACGCGCAATCAGGGGAAAAACTGTTTTTT. It yields the protein CATSRDDAQSGEKLFF.

The genes are TRBV2 and TRBJ2-3, with D perhaps TRBD1 (6 bases). Germline V CDR1 and CDR2: SNHLY, FYNNEI. This CDR3 is built from 14 residues. V lost 1 base to trimming and J lost 2 bases, with 7 bases between them. DNA for the CDR3: TGTGCCAGCAGTGAAGGGACAGCCACAGATACGCAGTATTTT. It specifies CASSEGTATDTQYF.

Remarks on this clone: This sample includes further DNA sequences coding for the same CDR3. The CDR3 region is CASSLAGGDQPQHF. DNA of the CDR3: TGTGCCAGCAGCTTAGCAGGAGGGGATCAGCCCCAGCATTTT. The rearrangement links TRBV7-9 to TRBJ1-5, with D possibly being TRBD1 (5 bases). There are 14 residues in the CDR3. The germline V gene encodes CDR1 SEHNR and CDR2 FQNEAQ (reference sequence). Trimming removed 0 bases at V and 5 bases at J, with 8 bases between.

The chain uses TRBV27 and TRBJ1-5; D is uncertain. There are 15 residues in the CDR3. CDR1 is MNHEY, CDR2 SMNVEV, per germline (reference sequence). Trimming pared 2 bases from V and 0 bases from J, leaving 8 bases between. The CDR3 DNA reads TGTGCCAGCAGTTTAACCTCGCGTAGCAATCAGCCCCAGCATTTT. It yields the protein CASSLTSRSNQPQHF.

The chain recombines TRBV7-9 with TRBJ2-1; 11 positions agree with TRBD1. Unmatched junction bases numbered 6, after V lost 7 bases and J lost 7 bases. The CDR3 has 14 residues. The germline gives CDR1 SEHNR, CDR2 FQNEAQ (reference sequence). The CDR3 region has the DNA TGTGCCAGCATCGGGACAGGGGGTGGAAATGAGCAGTTCTTC. Translation: CASIGTGGGNEQFF.

Here the CDR3 DNA reads TGTGCCAGCAGCCATCTACAGGGGGAGAACTATGGCTACACCTTC. Its translation: CASSHLQGENYGYTF. J is TRBJ1-2 and V is TRBV16; TRBD1 matches 8 bases. CDR3 length: 15 amino acids. Germline V lookup: CDR1 KGHSY, CDR2 FQNENV. Trimming removed 3 bases from V and 2 bases from J; junction bases left unmatched: 5.

The V and J genes are TRBV14 and TRBJ2-5; 10 bases agree with TRBD1. Germline CDR1 is SGHDN and CDR2 is FVKESK. The ends lost 3 bases at V and 5 bases at J; junction bases unmatched: 9. This CDR3 is 16 amino acids long. The CDR3 is CASSQRRDRGLETQYF. DNA for the CDR3: TGTGCCAGCAGCCAGAGGAGGGACAGGGGCTTGGAGACCCAGTACTTC. Using reference TRBV14 and TRBJ2-5 for the parts outside the CDR3, the full variable domain is EAGVTQFPSHSVIEKGQTVTLRCDPISGHDNLYWYRRVMGKEIKFLLHFVKESKQDESGMPNNRFLAERTGGTYSTLKVQPAELEDSGVYFCASSQRRDRGLETQYFGPGTRLLVL.

V is TRBV18 and J is TRBJ1-5; TRBD1 matches 10 bases. Trimming at V came to 2 bases and at J to 1 base, leaving 2 bases not matched to a gene. This CDR3 spans 16 amino acids. The germline V gene has CDR1 KGHSH and CDR2 LQKENI. The CDR3: CASSPDRGLSNQPQHF. CDR3 nucleotides: TGTGCCAGCTCACCAGACAGGGGGCTAAGCAATCAGCCCCAGCATTTT.

This chain uses TRBV29-1 with TRBJ2-7; 8 bases fit TRBD1. This CDR3 spans 12 amino acids. CDR1 is SQVTM and CDR2 is ANQGSEA in the germline V gene. V gave up 8 bases and J gave up 2 bases; unmatched junction bases: 5. The CDR3: CSTDREAYEQYF. The CDR3 DNA follows: TGCAGCACGGACAGGGAAGCCTACGAGCAGTACTTC.

This chain uses TRBV29-1 with TRBJ2-7; the D is unclear. The CDR3 consists of 12 residues. V lost 4 bases, J lost 0 bases, and 7 bases lay in between. Germline V gene lookup returns CDR1 SQVTM and CDR2 ANQGSEA. CDR3 in DNA: TGCAGCGTTGGTTACAGCTCCTACGAGCAGTACTTC. Its protein product is CSVGYSSYEQYF.

This chain connects TRBV6-5 to TRBJ1-2; no clear D. V lost 6 bases and J lost 2, with 10 bases in between. The CDR3 has 13 amino acids. The germline V gene has CDR1 MNHEY and CDR2 SVGAGI. CDR3 region: CASRLGLNYGYTF. For the CDR3, the DNA is TGTGCCAGCAGGTTAGGACTCAACTATGGCTACACCTTC.

V and J are TRBV19 and TRBJ1-2, with D perhaps TRBD1 (5 bases). There are 17 residues in the CDR3. V lost 3 bases to trimming and J lost 2 bases, with 19 bases between them. Looked up from germline, CDR1 is LNHDA and CDR2 is SQIVND (reference sequence). This CDR3 reads CASSMLKSAGRNYGYTF. The CDR3 nucleotides are TGTGCCAGTAGTATGTTGAAATCGGCAGGGCGGAACTATGGCTACACCTTC.

This clone was seen once. This chain links TRBV2 with TRBJ2-1; 8 bases fit TRBD2. The V and J ends lost 4 bases and 6 bases, in that order; junction bases with no gene match: 5. This CDR3 has 14 amino acids. Germline values: CDR1 SNHLY, CDR2 FYNNEI. Here the CDR3 reads CASSGAGVSNEQFF. In DNA, the CDR3 is TGTGCCAGCAGTGGAGCGGGAGTAAGCAATGAGCAGTTCTTC.

The CDR3 DNA reads as TGTGCCAGCAGTTTTGTGGGTAGCGGGAGGGCCAAGAATGAGCAGTTCTTC. Translating gives CASSFVGSGRAKNEQFF. The J gene is TRBJ2-1, the V gene TRBV27; TRBD2 agrees at 11 bases. CDR3 size: 17 residues. Trimming removed 3 bases from V and 7 bases from J; junction bases left unmatched: 11. The germline V gene has CDR1 MNHEY and CDR2 SMNVEV (reference sequence).

The chain has TRBV3-1 (or the pseudogene TRBV3-2) and TRBJ2-1; no clear D gene. Per the germline V gene, CDR1 is LGHDT and CDR2 is YNNKEL (reference sequence). The germline V and J ends were trimmed by 3 bases and 7 bases, with 10 bases remaining between them. The CDR3 is made up of 13 amino acids. The CDR3, as DNA: TGTGCCAGCAGCCACGGTAGCCTAAATGAGCAGTTCTTC. This codes for CASSHGSLNEQFF.

This sequence joins TRBV7-8 and TRBJ2-1; D remains ambiguous. CDR3 length: 13 residues. Looked up from germline, CDR1 is SGHVS and CDR2 is FQNEAQ. V lost 3 bases to trimming and J lost 4 bases, with 7 bases between them. The CDR3: CASSLENYNEQFF. CDR3 sequence (DNA): TGTGCCAGCAGCTTGGAGAATTACAATGAGCAGTTCTTC.

The table lists this clone with a count of one. J is TRBJ1-1 and V is TRBV5-4; D ambiguous. Per the germline V gene, CDR1 is SGHNT and CDR2 is YYREEE (reference sequence). Trimming shortened V by 4 bases and J by 1 base, and 5 bases separated the two germline ends. The CDR3 consists of 12 residues. The CDR3 sequence is CASSTGNTEAFF. As DNA, the CDR3 is TGTGCCAGCAGCACTGGGAACACTGAAGCTTTCTTT. Based on the CDR3 plus reference TRBV5-4 and TRBJ1-1, the full variable domain is ETGVTQSPTHLIKTRGQQVTLRCSSQSGHNTVSWYQQALGQGPQFIFQYYREEENGRGNFPPRFSGLQFPNYSSELNVNALELDDSALYLCASSTGNTEAFFGQGTRLTVV.

This clone was seen more than once but under ten times. This rearrangement joins TRBV19 to TRBJ1-3, with D perhaps TRBD1 (5 bases). Trimming removed 1 base from V and 4 bases from J, with 14 bases in between. The CDR3 runs 16 residues. Per the germline V gene, CDR1 is LNHDA and CDR2 is SQIVND (reference sequence). In DNA, the CDR3 is TGTGCCAGTAGTATAGTGGCCAGGGAGGCAGGAAACACCATATATTTT. This encodes CASSIVAREAGNTIYF.

V is TRBV11-2 and J is TRBJ1-1, with D possibly TRBD1 on 6 matching bases. CDR1 SGHAT and CDR2 FQNNGV come from the germline V gene. The CDR3 spans 15 residues. V dropped 5 bases and J dropped 0 bases, with 13 bases sitting between them. The CDR3 reads CASSRGAGLNTEAFF. The CDR3 DNA sequence: TGTGCCAGCAGCCGGGGGGCAGGACTGAACACTGAAGCTTTCTTT.

The chain links TRBV7-9 to TRBJ2-1; D perhaps matches TRBD1 (7 bases). V dropped 6 bases and J dropped 3 bases, with 18 bases sitting between them. The V gene's germline CDR1 is SEHNR and CDR2 FQNEAQ (reference sequence). CDR3 length: 16 amino acids. The CDR3 sequence is CASRSRGDTLYNEQFF. CDR3 nucleotides: TGTGCCAGCAGGAGCAGGGGGGATACCCTCTACAATGAGCAGTTCTTC.

V is TRBV28 and J is TRBJ1-5; maybe TRBD1 (5 bases). Trimming stripped 2 bases from V and 1 base from J, with 6 bases between. The CDR3 loop spans 14 amino acids. The germline CDR1 and CDR2 sequences are MDHEN and SYDVKM. In DNA, the CDR3 is TGTGCCAGCAGTTTAGCAGGGAGCAATCAGCCCCAGCATTTT. Translation: CASSLAGSNQPQHF.

The genes are TRBV5-6 and TRBJ2-2; 8 nucleotides agree with TRBD2. This CDR3 has 16 residues. J was trimmed by 0 bases and V by 4 bases; bases with no gene match: 5. Germline V gives CDR1 SGHDT, CDR2 YYEEEE. The CDR3, as DNA: TGTGCCAGCAGCCCCGGGGGGGGGCCGAACACCGGGGAGCTGTTTTTT. It is translated as CASSPGGGPNTGELFF.

This chain links TRBV24-1 with TRBJ2-7; no reliable D call. CDR1 and CDR2 from the germline V gene are KGHDR and SFDVKD. CDR3 length: 14 amino acids. V was clipped by 5 bases and J by 1 base, with 11 bases between them. CDR3 sequence reads: CATSARTSSYEQYF. The CDR3 DNA sequence: TGTGCCACCAGTGCCCGTACATCATCCTACGAGCAGTACTTC.

This clone was seen just once. The gene calls are TRBV10-1 and TRBJ2-7; D not resolved. CDR3 size: 12 residues. Trimming cost V 0 bases and J 7 bases, with 7 bases left between them. Germline CDR1 reads WNHNN; CDR2 reads SYGVQD (reference sequence). CDR3 DNA sequence: TGCGCCAGCAGTGAGTCGACGGGTGAGCAGTACTTC. Translating gives CASSESTGEQYF.

The chain recombines TRBV6-5 with TRBJ2-5; the D gene is possibly TRBD2 (5 bases). The CDR3 runs 14 residues. CDR1 is MNHEY, CDR2 SVGAGI, per germline. V was pared by 7 bases and J by 1 base, with 13 bases between. CDR3 loop: CASKRAFLQETQYF. CDR3 nucleotide sequence: TGTGCCAGCAAGAGGGCCTTCCTCCAAGAGACCCAGTACTTC.

The rearrangement links TRBV18 to TRBJ2-1; TRBD1 matches at 9 bases. This CDR3 has 16 residues. CDR1 and CDR2 from the germline V gene are KGHSH and LQKENI. The V segment lost 0 bases and the J segment 5 bases; nucleotides outside the gene matches: 5. Here the CDR3 reads CASSPPERQGDNEQFF. As DNA, the CDR3 is TGTGCCAGCTCACCACCAGAACGACAGGGGGACAATGAGCAGTTCTTC.

The genes are TRBV28 and TRBJ1-2; TRBD1 aligns across 8 bases. This CDR3 is built from 15 residues. V dropped 5 bases and J dropped 7; count of bases not matched to a gene: 12. Germline CDR1 and CDR2: MDHEN and SYDVKM. The CDR3 loop reads CASSPYADREGGYTF. The CDR3 DNA reads as TGTGCCAGCAGTCCCTATGCGGACAGGGAAGGTGGCTACACCTTC.